Below, 22 T cell receptor beta chains from the same sample are listed, as sequenced in a study of blood T cell repertoires in COVID-19. Libraries were prepared by immunoSEQ multiplex PCR; TCRdb keeps only in-frame clonotypes and omits some of them. This table holds some 180,000 clones, approximately 90% found once. The sequenced material came from peripheral blood. The source of these receptors is a man aged 35-49 years with active or convalescent COVID-19.

The CDR3 bases are TGTGCCAGCAGTCCTCCGGACAGGGGTAAGCAGTACTTC. Encoded protein: CASSPPDRGKQYF. The chain joins TRBV28 to TRBJ2-7; the match to TRBD1 covers 9 bases. Germline lookup yields CDR1 MDHEN and CDR2 SYDVKM. The CDR3 covers 13 residues. The ends lost 5 bases at V and 8 bases at J; junction bases unmatched: 7.

V is TRBV5-1 and J is TRBJ2-5, with unresolved D. V was clipped by 0 bases and J by 4 bases, with 13 bases between them. The V gene's germline CDR1 is SGHRS and CDR2 YFSETQ. The CDR3 spans 15 residues. Written as DNA, the CDR3 is TGCGCCAGCAGCTTGGGTAGCCGTGGCCCAGAGACCCAGTACTTC. Its protein is CASSLGSRGPETQYF.

This clone showed up just once. This chain joins TRBV3-1 (or the pseudogene TRBV3-2) and TRBJ2-3; D is perhaps TRBD2 (5 bases). From germline, CDR1 is LGHDT and CDR2 YNNKEL (reference sequence). Trimming shortened V by 3 bases and J by 0 bases, and 16 bases separated the two germline ends. This CDR3 has 17 residues. CDR3 DNA: TGTGCCAGCAGCCAGCCTGGGAGAGCGGCTAGCACAGATACGCAGTATTTT. Translated: CASSQPGRAASTDTQYF.

Only a few counts were recorded for this clone. This sample includes further DNA sequences coding for the same CDR3. J is TRBJ1-2 and V is TRBV10-3; D may be TRBD1 (6 bases). The CDR3 sequence is 13 residues long. The V end was cut by 2 bases, the J end by 2 bases, with 6 bases between. In germline, CDR1 is ENHRY, CDR2 SYGVKD. This CDR3 is CAISEQGNYGYTF. The CDR3 DNA reads TGTGCCATCAGTGAGCAGGGGAACTATGGCTACACCTTC.

The chain employs TRBV18 and TRBJ1-4; 8 positions match TRBD1. CDR1 KGHSH and CDR2 LQKENI come from the germline V gene. The CDR3 is made up of 17 amino acids. J gave up 0 bases and V 6 bases, and 9 bases lay outside the gene matches. The CDR3 nucleotides read TGTGCCAGCTCGCCGCAGGGGGCCCTAACAACTAATGAAAAACTGTTTTTT. Translated, it gives CASSPQGALTTNEKLFF.

The chain recombines TRBV9 with TRBJ1-1; D ambiguous. With 4 bases removed from V and 4 bases from J, the gap between germline ends came to 11 bases. There are 13 residues in the CDR3. Germline V gene data show CDR1 as SGDLS and CDR2 as YYNGEE. The CDR3 sequence: CASSLKSGTEAFF. The CDR3, as DNA: TGTGCCAGCAGCCTAAAATCTGGCACTGAAGCTTTCTTT. The full variable domain, with the rest looked up from reference TRBV9 and TRBJ1-1, is DSGVTQTPKHLITATGQRVTLRCSPRSGDLSVYWYQQSLDQGLQFLIQYYNGEERAKGNILERFSAQQFPDLHSELNLSSLELGDSALYFCASSLKSGTEAFFGQGTRLTVV.

On this clone itself: This sample includes further DNA sequences coding for the same CDR3. The V and J genes are TRBV7-2 and TRBJ2-7; 13 nucleotides match TRBD2. Germline V gives CDR1 SGHTA, CDR2 FQGNSA. The CDR3 totals 16 residues. J lost 3 bases, V lost 2 bases, and 4 bases had no gene match. The DNA for the CDR3 is TGTGCCAGCAGCTTAAGGACTAGCGGGGGCCGCTACGAGCAGTACTTC. This sequence encodes CASSLRTSGGRYEQYF.

This rearrangement joins TRBV7-9 to TRBJ1-2; 7 nucleotides line up with TRBD1. The CDR3 covers 17 residues. Germline values: CDR1 SEHNR, CDR2 FQNEAQ (reference sequence). J lost 2 bases, V lost 1 base, and 10 bases had no gene match. The CDR3 loop reads CASSLDASGTVNYGYTF. As DNA, the CDR3 is TGTGCCAGCAGCTTAGACGCCTCCGGGACAGTAAACTATGGCTACACCTTC.

V usage is TRBV5-8 and J usage is TRBJ2-3, with 11 bases that match TRBD1. With 4 bases clipped from V and 5 bases from J, the junction kept 9 bases outside the gene matches. Germline V CDR1 and CDR2: SGHTS, YDEGEE. The CDR3 extends over 16 amino acids. The CDR3 protein is CASSQGQGAERDTQYF. CDR3 DNA sequence: TGTGCCAGCAGCCAAGGACAGGGGGCAGAAAGAGATACGCAGTATTTT.

The V call is TRBV4-1, the J call TRBJ2-7, with D perhaps TRBD2 (5 bases). V was pared by 1 base and J by 4 bases, with 14 bases between. CDR1 and CDR2 (germline): MGHRA, YSYEKL. The CDR3 is 15 residues long. This chain's CDR3 is CASSQGAGIGYEQYF. The CDR3 DNA follows: TGCGCCAGCAGCCAAGGCGCCGGGATCGGGTACGAGCAGTACTTC.

The genes are TRBV7-9 and TRBJ1-4; D gene unclear. From germline, CDR1 is SEHNR and CDR2 FQNEAQ (reference sequence). V was cut by 3 bases and J by 0 bases, with 5 bases left in between. The CDR3 loop spans 14 amino acids. The CDR3: CASSFGSTNEKLFF. The CDR3 nucleotides read TGTGCCAGCAGCTTCGGGTCAACTAATGAAAAACTGTTTTTT.

V gene TRBV7-9 combines with J gene TRBJ1-1, with 10 bases lining up with TRBD1. In germline, CDR1 is SEHNR, CDR2 FQNEAQ (reference sequence). CDR3 length equals 14 residues. V shed 5 bases, J shed 6 bases, and the junction held 6 bases outside the gene matches. The CDR3 is CASSAFGQGAEAFF. DNA for the CDR3: TGTGCCAGCAGCGCGTTCGGACAGGGGGCTGAAGCTTTCTTT. Variable domain in full (rest from reference TRBV7-9 and TRBJ1-1): DTGVSQNPRHKITKRGQNVTFRCDPISEHNRLYWYRQTLGQGPEFLTYFQNEAQLEKSRLLSDRFSAERPKGSFSTLEIQRTEQGDSAMYLCASSAFGQGAEAFFGQGTRLTVV.

V usage is TRBV7-9 and J usage is TRBJ1-2; 10 bases map to TRBD1. In germline, CDR1 is SEHNR, CDR2 FQNEAQ (reference sequence). Losses at the gene ends were 5 bases for V and 4 bases for J; bases not matched to a gene: 10. The CDR3 loop spans 16 amino acids. CDR3 coding DNA: TGTGCCAGCAGCCCTGGACAGGGGGTCGGAGGCTATGGCTACACCTTC. Translated, it gives CASSPGQGVGGYGYTF.

This chain uses TRBV3-1 (or the pseudogene TRBV3-2) with TRBJ2-7, with a tentative D call TRBD2 (5 bases). CDR3 length: 16 amino acids. V lost 0 bases and J lost 3, with 15 bases in between. Germline V gene lookup returns CDR1 LGHDT and CDR2 YNNKEL (reference sequence). The chain's CDR3 is CASSQEVGNPLYEQYF. The DNA of the CDR3 is TGTGCCAGCAGCCAAGAGGTCGGGAACCCACTCTACGAGCAGTACTTC.

The chain has TRBV28 and TRBJ2-1, with 15 positions matching TRBD2. The CDR3 covers 17 residues. CDR1 is MDHEN and CDR2 is SYDVKM in the germline V gene. The J segment lost 7 bases and the V segment lost 5 bases, leaving 9 bases of the junction unmatched. The CDR3 sequence is CASSPLGLAGGGNEQFF. CDR3 DNA: TGTGCCAGCAGTCCTCTCGGACTAGCGGGAGGGGGGAATGAGCAGTTCTTC.

CDR3 in amino acids: CASSLRTGDGSNQPQHF. The CDR3 region has the DNA TGTGCCAGCAGTTTGAGGACAGGGGATGGCAGCAATCAGCCCCAGCATTTT. This chain joins TRBV27 and TRBJ1-5, with 9 bases identical to TRBD1. Germline trimming cut 3 bases from V and 1 base from J; bases unmatched to any gene: 7. The CDR3 spans 17 residues. Per germline, CDR1 MNHEY and CDR2 SMNVEV (reference sequence).

The sample holds a few counts of this clone. The rearrangement links TRBV6-6 to TRBJ2-7; D might be TRBD1 (6 bases). CDR3 length: 14 residues. Looked up from germline, CDR1 is MNHNY and CDR2 is SVGAGI (reference sequence). V lost 3 bases to trimming and J lost 4 bases, with 13 bases between them. The CDR3 DNA reads as TGTGCCAGCAGTTATGGGCAGGGGTTTTACGAGCAGTACTTC. Protein product: CASSYGQGFYEQYF.

The CDR3 DNA sequence: TGTGCCAGCACGAAACAGGGGGTCGGGGAGCTGTTTTTT. Protein sequence: CASTKQGVGELFF. The V gene is TRBV2, the J gene TRBJ2-2; TRBD1 agrees at 8 bases. Germline V lookup: CDR1 SNHLY, CDR2 FYNNEI. V was clipped by 7 bases and J by 7 bases; unmatched bases: 5. This CDR3 is 13 amino acids long.

The chain carries TRBV4-1 and TRBJ2-7; 9 bases are a match to TRBD2. The V segment lost 0 bases and the J segment 7 bases; nucleotides outside the gene matches: 7. The CDR3 length is 15 residues. CDR1 MGHRA and CDR2 YSYEKL come from the germline V gene. This CDR3 is CASSQEGGRAWEQYF. DNA of the CDR3: TGCGCCAGCAGCCAAGAGGGCGGGAGGGCCTGGGAGCAGTACTTC.

The V call is TRBV7-2, the J call TRBJ2-1; 13 bases are a match to TRBD2. Germline V gives CDR1 SGHTA, CDR2 FQGNSA. The CDR3 consists of 15 residues. The trim removed 4 bases at V and 9 bases at J, leaving 6 bases unmatched. The CDR3 is CASSSGLAGAIEQFF. CDR3 DNA: TGTGCCAGCAGCTCAGGACTAGCGGGGGCTATTGAGCAGTTCTTC.

The chain is built from TRBV5-1 and TRBJ1-1; 11 bases line up with TRBD1. V lost 4 bases and J lost 5; bases outside the gene matches: 4. This CDR3 spans 14 amino acids. Germline CDR1 and CDR2: SGHRS and YFSETQ. The CDR3 is CASSEDRGLTEAFF. The DNA of the CDR3 is TGCGCCAGCAGCGAGGACAGGGGGCTGACTGAAGCTTTCTTT.

The genes are TRBV7-9 and TRBJ1-1; 10 bases agree with TRBD1. Trimming took 5 bases from V and 6 from J; bases not matched to a gene: 12. This CDR3 contains 16 residues. In germline, CDR1 is SEHNR, CDR2 FQNEAQ (reference sequence). The CDR3 protein is CASSPWDRGPDPEAFF. CDR3 in DNA: TGTGCCAGCAGCCCATGGGACAGGGGACCCGATCCTGAAGCTTTCTTT.